The 13 T cell receptor beta chains given below trace back to one sample, sequenced in a study of beta chain features in type 1 diabetes (dated by TCRdb to between 2017 and 2018). Libraries came from the immunoSEQ multiplex PCR assay. The entire isolated RNA was reverse transcribed using the High Capacity cDNA Reverse Transcription Kit, and thus expressed TCRB transcripts were sequenced. Here the immuneACCESS table is served through TCRdb, limited to in-frame sequences with V and J called. Missing clones are a known gap in these copies; in checked studies unresolved V genes cover under half, and the rest lacks a known reason. The sample records approximately 140,000 clones, around 7% of which are singletons. Jointly, the top ten make up under 1.5% of the sample. The sequenced material came from central memory CD4+ T cells from blood. These receptors all come from a woman aged 30 to 39 in good health.

This clone was counted many times. V and J are TRBV5-1 and TRBJ2-7; a weak D match, TRBD1 (5 bases). CDR3 length: 13 residues. The V gene lost 0 bases and the J gene lost 6 bases, with 10 bases spanning the gap. CDR1 and CDR2 (germline): SGHRS, YFSETQ. In DNA, the CDR3 is TGCGCCAGCAGCTTGGATGGGGCCGTCGAGCAGTACTTC. This translates into CASSLDGAVEQYF.

The table lists this clone with a few counts. This chain links TRBV4-3 with TRBJ2-1; 8 bases match TRBD2. V gave up 0 bases and J gave up 4 bases; unmatched junction bases: 8. CDR3 length equals 17 residues. The V gene's germline CDR1 is LGHNA and CDR2 YSLEER. The CDR3 nucleotides are TGCGCCAGCAGCCAAGAACCTAGCGGGTTGGGATACAATGAGCAGTTCTTC. It encodes CASSQEPSGLGYNEQFF.

This clone was counted ten times or more. The genes are TRBV7-9 and TRBJ2-3; 7 nucleotides agree with TRBD2. Germline CDR1 is SEHNR and CDR2 is FQNEAQ (reference sequence). The CDR3 consists of 16 residues. V shed 2 bases and J 0 bases; nucleotides not matched to a gene: 5. The CDR3 DNA sequence: TGTGCCAGCAGCTTAACAGGCGGGAGAAGCACAGATACGCAGTATTTT. This encodes CASSLTGGRSTDTQYF.

V usage is TRBV29-1 and J usage is TRBJ2-7; 13 bases are a match to TRBD2. The germline V gene encodes CDR1 SQVTM and CDR2 ANQGSEA. The length of the CDR3 is 15 residues. V trimming: 4 bases; J trimming: 2 bases; junction bases outside the gene matches: 5. CDR3 region: CSVVGTSGIAYEQYF. The CDR3 nucleotides read TGCAGCGTTGTTGGGACTAGCGGGATTGCCTACGAGCAGTACTTC.

This sequence joins TRBV5-4 and TRBJ2-1; the match to TRBD2 covers 8 bases. The CDR3 is 15 residues long. Trimming at V came to 2 bases and at J to 5 bases, leaving 6 bases not matched to a gene. Germline V CDR1 and CDR2: SGHNT, YYREEE (reference sequence). The CDR3: CASSFRGRTNNEQFF. CDR3 nucleotides: TGTGCCAGCAGCTTTCGCGGGAGGACTAACAATGAGCAGTTCTTC.

This clone was found many times. The chain has TRBV7-3 and TRBJ2-7; D ambiguous. Germline V lookup: CDR1 SGHTA, CDR2 FQGTGA. Trimming took 3 bases from V and 5 from J, leaving 2 bases between them. The CDR3 length is 10 residues. The CDR3 sequence: CASSFNEQYF. As DNA, the CDR3 is TGTGCCAGCAGCTTTAACGAGCAGTACTTC.

The chain couples TRBV5-1 to TRBJ2-7, with TRBD2 identical over 12 bases. Looked up from germline, CDR1 is SGHRS and CDR2 is YFSETQ. The V and J ends lost 5 bases and 3 bases, in that order; junction bases with no gene match: 6. The CDR3 is made up of 15 amino acids. CDR3 amino acids: CASRWRLAGDYEQYF. CDR3 DNA: TGCGCCAGCAGATGGAGACTAGCGGGAGACTACGAGCAGTACTTC. Filled out from reference TRBV5-1 and TRBJ2-7, the complete variable domain reads KAGVTQTPRYLIKTRGQQVTLSCSPISGHRSVSWYQQTPGQGLQFLFEYFSETQRNKGNFPGRFSGRQFSNSRSEMNVSTLELGDSALYLCASRWRLAGDYEQYFGPGTRLTVT.

This clone came up a few times. The chain combines TRBV5-1 with TRBJ2-5, with TRBD1 matching over 8 bases. This CDR3 comprises 15 residues. From germline, CDR1 is SGHRS and CDR2 YFSETQ. V was pared by 4 bases and J by 5 bases, with 10 bases of the junction left unmatched. In DNA, the CDR3 is TGCGCCAGCAGCCAGGCTCAGGGGGCACGGGAGACCCAGTACTTC. It specifies CASSQAQGARETQYF.

This clone was seen only a few times. The chain recombines TRBV7-2 with TRBJ2-5; TRBD2 aligns across 12 bases. CDR3 size: 15 residues. With 5 bases clipped from V and 5 bases from J, the junction kept 6 bases outside the gene matches. CDR1 and CDR2 from the germline V gene are SGHTA and FQGNSA. The CDR3 nucleotides are TGTGCCAGCAGCCGGACTAGCGGGACAGGCGAGACCCAGTACTTC. Its protein is CASSRTSGTGETQYF. The entire variable domain, with the rest obtained from reference TRBV7-2 and TRBJ2-5, is as follows: GAGVSQSPSNKVTEKGKDVELRCDPISGHTALYWYRQSLGQGLEFLIYFQGNSAPDKSGLPSDRFSAERTGGSVSTLTIQRTQQEDSAVYLCASSRTSGTGETQYFGPGTRLLVL.

The chain recombines TRBV30 with TRBJ2-7; TRBD1 agrees at 7 bases. Germline V gives CDR1 GTSNPN, CDR2 SVGIG (reference sequence). With V trimmed by 1 base and J by 4 bases, 1 base remained unmatched. The CDR3 loop spans 12 amino acids. CDR3 region: CAWSGTGYEQYF. DNA for the CDR3: TGTGCCTGGAGTGGGACAGGATACGAGCAGTACTTC. Full variable domain (remainder filled in from reference TRBV30 and TRBJ2-7): SQTIHQWPATLVQPVGSPLSLECTVEGTSNPNLYWYRQAAGRGLQLLFYSVGIGQISSEVPQNLSASRPQDRQFILSSKKLLLSDSGFYLCAWSGTGYEQYFGPGTRLTVT.

This clone appeared a few times. The V call is TRBV7-9, the J call TRBJ2-4; possible D gene TRBD2, 6 bases. The CDR3 extends over 14 amino acids. Germline V gene data show CDR1 as SEHNR and CDR2 as FQNEAQ (reference sequence). The V and J ends lost 5 bases and 8 bases respectively, with 16 bases between them. The DNA for the CDR3 is TGTGCCAGCAGCCCCCGGGACTGGGTGGACATTCAGTACTTC. This codes for CASSPRDWVDIQYF. Variable domain in full (rest from reference TRBV7-9 and TRBJ2-4): DTGVSQNPRHKITKRGQNVTFRCDPISEHNRLYWYRQTLGQGPEFLTYFQNEAQLEKSRLLSDRFSAERPKGSFSTLEIQRTEQGDSAMYLCASSPRDWVDIQYFGAGTRLSVL.

In this sample, this clone turned up a few times. This sequence joins TRBV5-1 and TRBJ2-1; TRBD2 aligns across 10 bases. The CDR3 is 15 amino acids. With V trimmed by 2 bases and J by 8 bases, 7 bases remained unmatched. The germline V gene has CDR1 SGHRS and CDR2 YFSETQ. In nucleotides, the CDR3 is TGCGCCAGCAGCTTCGGTCTAGCGGGAGCCTATGAGCAGTTCTTC. Translation: CASSFGLAGAYEQFF.

This clone came up many times. The gene calls are TRBV30 and TRBJ2-1; TRBD2 aligns across 9 bases. From germline, CDR1 is GTSNPN and CDR2 SVGIG (reference sequence). CDR3 length: 20 amino acids. V shed 0 bases and J 8 bases; nucleotides not matched to a gene: 23. The CDR3 sequence: CAWSVGPGGIAGVAGDEQFF. The DNA for the CDR3 is TGTGCCTGGAGTGTAGGACCCGGGGGCATAGCGGGGGTGGCGGGGGATGAGCAGTTCTTC.